A single sample gave rise to the 4 T cell receptor beta chains below, sequenced in a study of CD8+ T cells in alopecia areata. Treatment defined: oral pan-JAK inhibitor, 5-10 mg twice daily. As the sequencing template, cDNA was produced by extracting RNA and reverse transcribing it. Method: immunoSEQ multiplex PCR; TCRdb's copy keeps in-frame clones and lacks some. The sample includes 120,000 or so clones, 58% of them seen just once. The specimen comprised CD8+ T cells sorted from blood, sampled at week 4, from a patient treated with tofacitinib. The receptors were gathered from a human donor with alopecia areata.

The J gene is TRBJ2-7, the V gene TRBV10-3; D remains ambiguous. Germline lookup yields CDR1 ENHRY and CDR2 SYGVKD. The germline V and J ends were trimmed by 0 bases and 6 bases, with 3 bases remaining between them. This CDR3 is built from 11 residues. DNA for the CDR3: TGTGCCATCAGTGAGTCTGGCGAGCAGTACTTC. As protein: CAISESGEQYF.

The rearrangement uses TRBV5-6 and TRBJ2-2; 7 bases line up with TRBD1. The trim removed 0 bases at V and 2 bases at J, leaving 4 bases unmatched. The CDR3 covers 16 residues. Looked up from germline, CDR1 is SGHDT and CDR2 is YYEEEE. The CDR3 bases are TGTGCCAGCAGCTTGGTGGGACAGTCCAACACCGGGGAGCTGTTTTTT. Translated, it gives CASSLVGQSNTGELFF.

The J gene is TRBJ1-2, the V gene TRBV2; D perhaps matches TRBD1 (5 bases). The V end was cut by 6 bases, the J end by 4 bases, with 21 bases between. Per germline, CDR1 SNHLY and CDR2 FYNNEI. CDR3 length: 16 residues. The CDR3 DNA sequence: TGTGCCAGCAGCGAGTCAGGCGGGACTCAGGGCTATGGCTACACCTTC. This encodes CASSESGGTQGYGYTF.

In its sample, this clone was seen many times. This chain joins TRBV15 and TRBJ2-6; D may match TRBD1 or TRBD2 (5 bases each). V dropped 0 bases and J dropped 0 bases, with 6 bases sitting between them. Germline-derived CDR1 and CDR2 are LNHNV and YYDKDF (reference sequence). CDR3 length: 16 residues. CDR3 amino acids: CATSRDGGSGANVLTF. In nucleotides, the CDR3 is TGTGCCACCAGCAGAGATGGGGGCTCTGGGGCCAACGTCCTGACTTTC.